Below are 13 T cell receptor beta chains sequenced from a single sample in a study of T cell clonality in common variable immunodeficiency. Profiling relied on immunoSEQ multiplex PCR, and the TCRdb table lists in-frame clones only, not all of them. The sample holds tens of thousands of clones, and no clone turns up only once. Material for sequencing was peripheral blood mononuclear cells. The receptors were gathered from a person between 18 and 75 years old in good health.

This clone has ten or more counts. The CDR3 end is not reached by the read, which stops 3 residues before it; the germline J gene fills it in. The chain uses TRBV14 and TRBJ1-1; D is undetermined. Per germline, CDR1 SGHDN and CDR2 FVKESK. This CDR3 is built from 14 residues. The CDR3 DNA, read in part, is TGTGCCAGCAGCCAAGATGTTTACGGGGATGGG. Its protein is CASSQDVYGDG. The full CDR3 reads CASSQDVYGDGAFF.

This clone showed up many times. Sequencing ends 3 residues short of the CDR3 end; the germline J gene provides the rest. This chain links TRBV5-4 with TRBJ2-7, with 11 bases matching TRBD2. The V segment lost 2 bases and the J segment 5 bases; nucleotides outside the gene matches: 6. Germline V gene lookup returns CDR1 SGHNT and CDR2 YYREEE (reference sequence). This CDR3 has 15 residues. CDR3 sequence: CASSFGIAGGDEQYF. CDR3 bases read: TGTGCCAGCAGCTTTGGAATAGCGGGAGGGGACGAG.

This clone has a count of ten or more. The sequence runs out 3 residues before the end of the CDR3; the remainder is reconstructed from the germline J gene. The gene calls are TRBV19 and TRBJ2-7; 8 positions agree with TRBD2. Germline-derived CDR1 and CDR2 are LNHDA and SQIVND (reference sequence). With V trimmed by 5 bases and J by 2 bases, 8 bases remained unmatched. The length of the CDR3 is 15 residues. CDR3 DNA, as far as it was read: TGTGCCAGTAGTTTTGGAGCGGGAGTTCCCTACGAG. It specifies CASSFGAGVPYE. The whole CDR3 region reads CASSFGAGVPYEQYF.

Many counts were recorded for this clone. The read ends 3 residues shy of where the CDR3 ends; the end is completed using the germline J gene. The chain is built from TRBV6-1 and TRBJ2-7; unclear D gene. This CDR3 region has 15 residues. Germline CDR1 and CDR2: MNHNS and SASEGT. Trimming took 1 base from V and 0 from J, leaving 10 bases between them. The sequenced CDR3 bases are TGTGCCAGCAGTGAAGGATGGGCCGTCTCCTACGAG. Translated, it gives CASSEGWAVSYE. The complete CDR3 reads CASSEGWAVSYEQYF.

Many counts were recorded for this clone. The sequenced fragment ends 3 residues before the CDR3 boundary, so the rest is inferred from the germline J gene. This sequence joins TRBV12-3 or TRBV12-4 and TRBJ1-1; D gene unclear. The CDR3 spans 14 residues. V lost 4 bases and J 3 bases, leaving 12 bases between the germline ends. CDR3 bases read: TGTGCCAGCAGTTCCTTCAGAACCGACACTGAA. It specifies CASSSFRTDTE. The entire CDR3 reads CASSSFRTDTEAFF.

Many counts were recorded for this clone. The sequence runs out 3 residues before the end of the CDR3; the remainder is reconstructed from the germline J gene. The rearrangement links TRBV24-1 to TRBJ2-5; 13 bases are shared with TRBD2. The CDR3 has 19 residues. The germline V gene encodes CDR1 KGHDR and CDR2 SFDVKD. Unmatched junction bases numbered 14, after V lost 3 bases and J lost 5 bases. The CDR3 here is CATSDTREVGLAGIETQYF. The sequenced part of the CDR3 DNA is TGTGCCACCAGTGATACTAGGGAGGTGGGACTAGCGGGAATCGAGACC.

In this sample, this clone turned up many times. The read stops 3 residues short of the end of the CDR3; the missing end is completed from the germline J gene. The V gene is TRBV14, the J gene TRBJ1-2, with 8 bases aligning to TRBD1. The CDR3 consists of 14 residues. Germline lookup yields CDR1 SGHDN and CDR2 FVKESK. Losses at the gene ends were 4 bases for V and 4 bases for J; bases not matched to a gene: 5. The CDR3 reads CASSPRDRSYGYTF. CDR3 DNA, as far as it was read: TGTGCCAGCAGCCCGCGGGACAGGAGCTATGGC.

This clone was observed many times. The observed sequence ends 3 residues before the CDR3 terminus, with the missing tail filled in from the germline J gene. J is TRBJ2-6 and V is TRBV19; D is perhaps TRBD1 (8 bases). The germline V gene has CDR1 LNHDA and CDR2 SQIVND (reference sequence). This CDR3 is built from 17 residues. Trimming removed 0 bases at V and 4 bases at J, with 13 bases between. The sequenced part of the CDR3 DNA is TGTGCCAGTAGTATAGAACAGGGGGGGCTCGGGGCCAACGTC. It codes for CASSIEQGGLGANV. The CDR3 in full is CASSIEQGGLGANVLTF.

This clone was seen many times. The read terminates 3 residues before the CDR3 end, so the remaining end is supplied by the germline J gene. The genes are TRBV20-1 and TRBJ1-6, with TRBD1 matching over 8 bases. This CDR3 has 16 amino acids. CDR1 and CDR2 (germline): DFQATT, SNEGSKA (reference sequence). The V and J ends lost 2 bases and 9 bases, in that order; junction bases with no gene match: 12. The part of the CDR3 DNA that was read is TGCAGTGCTAGACTGGACAGGGCCTTTGGGAGTTCACCC. Its translation: CSARLDRAFGSSP. The full CDR3 sequence reads CSARLDRAFGSSPLHF.

This clone was found many times. The read falls 3 residues short of the CDR3 end, and the missing part is taken from the germline J gene. This chain connects TRBV4-1 to TRBJ2-5, with D tentatively TRBD2 (6 bases). The CDR3 contains 16 residues. Germline CDR1 and CDR2: MGHRA and YSYEKL. The V gene lost 0 bases and the J gene lost 5 bases, with 16 bases spanning the gap. The CDR3: CASSQDLEGLGETQYF. The covered CDR3 bases are TGCGCCAGCAGCCAAGATTTGGAGGGGTTGGGGGAGACC.

This clone showed up many times. The sequence runs out 3 residues before the end of the CDR3; the remainder is reconstructed from the germline J gene. The chain recombines TRBV7-9 with TRBJ2-7; 7 nucleotides line up with TRBD1. The V gene's germline CDR1 is SEHNR and CDR2 FQNEAQ (reference sequence). The length of the CDR3 is 13 residues. V shed 3 bases, J shed 3 bases, and the junction held 2 bases outside the gene matches. Incomplete CDR3 DNA: TGTGCCAGCAGCTTCCGACAGGGCTACGAG. Residues: CASSFRQGYE. The entire CDR3 protein reads CASSFRQGYEQYF.

In its sample, this clone was seen many times. The read is 3 residues too short to cover the CDR3 end, so that end is filled in from the germline J gene. The chain recombines TRBV5-1 with TRBJ2-3; 9 bases fit TRBD2. V gave up 2 bases and J gave up 3 bases; unmatched junction bases: 4. CDR1 is SGHRS and CDR2 is YFSETQ in the germline V gene. The CDR3 sequence is 15 residues long. CDR3 sequence: CASSFQSGRTDTQYF. CDR3 DNA, as far as it was read: TGCGCCAGCAGCTTCCAAAGCGGGAGGACAGATACG.

Many counts were recorded for this clone. From the germline J gene comes the end of the CDR3, since the read stops 3 residues before it. The chain links TRBV19 to TRBJ2-1; a weak D match, TRBD1 (6 bases). CDR1 and CDR2 (germline): LNHDA, SQIVND (reference sequence). V was cut by 10 bases and J by 6 bases, with 22 bases left in between. The CDR3 is 15 residues long. The CDR3 sequence: CATQPGTSSFNEQFF. Incomplete CDR3 DNA: TGTGCCACCCAACCTGGGACAAGCTCTTTCAATGAG. Filled out from reference TRBV19 and TRBJ2-1, the complete variable domain reads DGGITQSPKYLFRKEGQNVTLSCEQNLNHDAMYWYRQDPGQGLRLIYYSQIVNDFQKGDIAEGYSVSREKKESFPLTVTSAQKNPTAFYLCATQPGTSSFNEQFFGPGTRLTVL.